This passage covers 15 T cell receptor beta chains from one sample sequenced in a study of cytotoxic CD8 clonotypes in ibrutinib-treated CLL. The repertoire was sequenced with immunoSEQ multiplex PCR; TCRdb's copy has only in-frame clones and lacks some. The sample includes nearly 50,000 clones, 57% of them seen just once. Source: PBMCs, taken after 24 months of ibrutinib treatment. Receptors originate from a human donor with chronic lymphocytic leukemia.

The V and J genes are TRBV27 and TRBJ2-2; possible D gene TRBD2, 7 bases. The CDR3 loop spans 15 amino acids. Germline V gives CDR1 MNHEY, CDR2 SMNVEV (reference sequence). V lost 6 bases and J 4 bases, leaving 15 bases between the germline ends. The CDR3 region has the DNA TGTGCCAGCAGGTCCTCCGGGGGGCTCACCGGGGAGCTGTTTTTT. It is translated as CASRSSGGLTGELFF.

V and J are TRBV6-5 and TRBJ1-1; 7 bases are shared with TRBD1. CDR1 is MNHEY, CDR2 SVGAGI, per germline. The V gene end was trimmed by 6 bases and the J gene end by 7 bases; junction bases not matched to a gene: 11. There are 14 residues in the CDR3. The CDR3 spells CASRTIGGSDEAFF. The DNA of the CDR3 is TGTGCCAGCAGGACAATAGGGGGCTCGGATGAAGCTTTCTTT.

This clone was observed a handful of times. The chain recombines TRBV7-9 with TRBJ2-5, with D possibly TRBD1 on 7 matching bases. This CDR3 is 14 amino acids long. V gave up 5 bases and J gave up 7 bases, with 17 bases separating them. Germline V lookup: CDR1 SEHNR, CDR2 FQNEAQ (reference sequence). The DNA for the CDR3 is TGTGCCAGCAGCCCTCCGGGGGCAGGGGGGACCCAGTACTTC. It specifies CASSPPGAGGTQYF.

V usage is TRBV7-2 and J usage is TRBJ1-3; D uncertain. Germline assignment: CDR1 SGHTA and CDR2 FQGNSA. With 5 bases removed from V and 1 base from J, the gap between germline ends came to 9 bases. The CDR3 runs 14 residues. Here the CDR3 reads CASSLGGSGNTIYF. DNA of the CDR3: TGTGCCAGCAGCCTCGGTGGGTCTGGAAACACCATATATTTT. The full variable domain, its missing parts supplied by reference TRBV7-2 and TRBJ1-3, is GAGVSQSPSNKVTEKGKDVELRCDPISGHTALYWYRQSLGQGLEFLIYFQGNSAPDKSGLPSDRFSAERTGGSVSTLTIQRTQQEDSAVYLCASSLGGSGNTIYFGEGSWLTVV.

The chain joins TRBV7-9 to TRBJ1-1; D perhaps matches TRBD1 (5 bases). The V end was cut by 9 bases, the J end by 5 bases, with 13 bases between. The V gene's germline CDR1 is SEHNR and CDR2 FQNEAQ (reference sequence). This CDR3 is 12 amino acids long. The CDR3 DNA reads as TGTGCCAGTAGGAGGGGTGAGACTGAAGCTTTCTTT. Translation: CASRRGETEAFF.

This clone came up a few times. The rearrangement uses TRBV5-8 and TRBJ1-5, with 8 bases matching TRBD1. V gave up 4 bases and J gave up 7 bases; unmatched junction bases: 7. Germline V gene lookup returns CDR1 SGHTS and CDR2 YDEGEE. The CDR3 consists of 14 residues. The CDR3 sequence: CASSRRQGHQPQHF. In DNA, the CDR3 is TGTGCCAGCAGCCGACGACAGGGGCACCAGCCCCAGCATTTT.

This clone was found a few times. This chain connects TRBV2 to TRBJ1-5; D call uncertain. This CDR3 is built from 17 residues. Germline V gene lookup returns CDR1 SNHLY and CDR2 FYNNEI. The ends were cut back, 1 base at V and 0 bases at J, with 13 bases in the middle. CDR3 loop: CASSEGWGLDSNQPQHF. The CDR3 DNA reads TGTGCCAGCAGTGAAGGGTGGGGTTTGGATAGCAATCAGCCCCAGCATTTT. The full variable domain, rest sourced from reference TRBV2 and TRBJ1-5, is EPEVTQTPSHQVTQMGQEVILRCVPISNHLYFYWYRQILGQKVEFLVSFYNNEISEKSEIFDDQFSVERPDGSNFTLKIRSTKLEDSAMYFCASSEGWGLDSNQPQHFGDGTRLSIL.

V and J are TRBV5-8 and TRBJ2-6; D is tentatively TRBD1 or TRBD2 (5 bases each). This CDR3 comprises 14 residues. CDR1 SGHTS and CDR2 YDEGEE come from the germline V gene. The V end lost 4 bases, the J end lost 2 bases, and 7 bases lay between the germline ends. As DNA, the CDR3 is TGTGCCAGCAGCCGGGGCCCTGGGGCCAACGTCCTGACTTTC. This encodes CASSRGPGANVLTF.

This chain connects TRBV6-6 to TRBJ2-5; 10 nucleotides line up with TRBD1. Germline V CDR1 and CDR2: MNHNY, SVGAGI (reference sequence). V was clipped by 6 bases and J by 5 bases; unmatched bases: 12. This CDR3 comprises 16 residues. The CDR3 is CASRGDRGGHRETQYF. DNA for the CDR3: TGTGCCAGCAGAGGGGACAGGGGAGGACACCGGGAGACCCAGTACTTC.

This sequence joins TRBV6-5 and TRBJ2-7, with D perhaps matching TRBD1 (5 bases). The germline CDR1 and CDR2 sequences are MNHEY and SVGAGI. The length of the CDR3 is 13 residues. Between the trimmed V and J ends, which lost 6 bases and 2 bases, there was a span of 11 bases. CDR3 coding DNA: TGTGCCAGCAGCCAGGGCCGAACCTACGAGCAGTACTTC. Its protein product is CASSQGRTYEQYF.

In its sample, this clone was seen a few times. This chain uses TRBV11-2 with TRBJ1-2, with 8 positions matching TRBD1. V shed 5 bases and J 4 bases; nucleotides not matched to a gene: 6. This CDR3 has 14 residues. Germline CDR1 reads SGHAT; CDR2 reads FQNNGV. The CDR3 DNA is TGTGCCAGCAGCGTAGGACAGGGAGTCTATGGCTACACCTTC. Residues: CASSVGQGVYGYTF. Complete variable domain (other parts from reference TRBV11-2 and TRBJ1-2): EAGVAQSPRYKIIEKRQSVAFWCNPISGHATLYWYQQILGQGPKLLIQFQNNGVVDDSQLPKDRFSAERLKGVDSTLKIQPAKLEDSAVYLCASSVGQGVYGYTFGSGTRLTVV.

The chain couples TRBV27 to TRBJ1-4; no clear D gene. V was clipped by 6 bases and J by 5 bases, with 13 bases between them. CDR1 and CDR2 (germline): MNHEY, SMNVEV (reference sequence). CDR3 length equals 14 residues. CDR3 nucleotide sequence: TGTGCCAGCAGCCGGTGGGAGCAGAATGAAAAACTGTTTTTT. Translated, it gives CASSRWEQNEKLFF.

The DNA for the CDR3 is TGTGCCAGCAGCTTGCAGGGACAGGGGTTGGAAAAACTGTTTTTT. This codes for CASSLQGQGLEKLFF. The chain has TRBV5-6 and TRBJ1-4; the match to TRBD1 covers 10 bases. The CDR3 has 15 residues. In germline, CDR1 is SGHDT, CDR2 YYEEEE. V shed 1 base, J shed 8 bases, and the junction held 5 bases outside the gene matches.

This clone was seen only a few times. J is TRBJ1-5 and V is TRBV10-3, with D perhaps TRBD1 (6 bases). V lost 4 bases, J lost 6 bases, and 13 bases lay in between. CDR3 size: 14 residues. Germline V gives CDR1 ENHRY, CDR2 SYGVKD. The CDR3 is CAISGTGIGQPQHF. Written as DNA, the CDR3 is TGTGCCATCAGTGGAACAGGGATAGGTCAGCCCCAGCATTTT.

Ten or more counts support this clone. The gene calls are TRBV27 and TRBJ1-2; TRBD1 matches at 9 bases. The germline CDR1 and CDR2 sequences are MNHEY and SMNVEV (reference sequence). V trimming: 2 bases; J trimming: 5 bases; junction bases outside the gene matches: 6. The CDR3 length is 15 residues. The CDR3 loop reads CASSLAGTGTYGYTF. In DNA form, the CDR3 reads TGTGCCAGCAGTTTAGCTGGGACAGGGACTTATGGCTACACCTTC.